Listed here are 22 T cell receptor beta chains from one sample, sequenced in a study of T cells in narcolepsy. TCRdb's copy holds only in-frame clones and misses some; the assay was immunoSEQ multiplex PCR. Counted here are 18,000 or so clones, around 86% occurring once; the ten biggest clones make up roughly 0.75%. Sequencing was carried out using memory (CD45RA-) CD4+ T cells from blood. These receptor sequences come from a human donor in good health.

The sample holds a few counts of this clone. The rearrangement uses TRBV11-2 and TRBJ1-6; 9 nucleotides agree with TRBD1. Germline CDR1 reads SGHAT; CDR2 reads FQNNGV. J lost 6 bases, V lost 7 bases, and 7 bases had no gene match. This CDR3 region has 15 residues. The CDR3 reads CASTIGTGRNSPLHF. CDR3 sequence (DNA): TGTGCCAGCACCATCGGGACAGGGCGTAATTCACCCCTCCACTTT.

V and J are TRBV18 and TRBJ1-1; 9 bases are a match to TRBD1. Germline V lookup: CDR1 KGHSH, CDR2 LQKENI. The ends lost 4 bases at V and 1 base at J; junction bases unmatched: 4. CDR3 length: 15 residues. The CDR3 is CASSRQGGENTEAFF. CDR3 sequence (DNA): TGTGCCAGCTCACGACAGGGGGGGGAGAACACTGAAGCTTTCTTT.

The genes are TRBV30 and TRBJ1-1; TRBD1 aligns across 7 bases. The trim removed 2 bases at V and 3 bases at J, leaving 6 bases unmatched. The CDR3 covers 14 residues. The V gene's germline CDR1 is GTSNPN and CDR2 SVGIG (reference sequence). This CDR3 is CAWSTGVSHTEAFF. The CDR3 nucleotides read TGTGCCTGGAGTACAGGGGTGTCCCACACTGAAGCTTTCTTT. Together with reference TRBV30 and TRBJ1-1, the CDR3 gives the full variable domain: SQTIHQWPATLVQPVGSPLSLECTVEGTSNPNLYWYRQAAGRGLQLLFYSVGIGQISSEVPQNLSASRPQDRQFILSSKKLLLSDSGFYLCAWSTGVSHTEAFFGQGTRLTVV.

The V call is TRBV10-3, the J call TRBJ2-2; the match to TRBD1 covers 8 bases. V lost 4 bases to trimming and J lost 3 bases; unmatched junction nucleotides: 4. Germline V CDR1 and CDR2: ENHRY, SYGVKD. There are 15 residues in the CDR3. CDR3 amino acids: CAISVQGADTGELFF. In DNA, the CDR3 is TGTGCCATCAGTGTCCAGGGGGCGGACACCGGGGAGCTGTTTTTT.

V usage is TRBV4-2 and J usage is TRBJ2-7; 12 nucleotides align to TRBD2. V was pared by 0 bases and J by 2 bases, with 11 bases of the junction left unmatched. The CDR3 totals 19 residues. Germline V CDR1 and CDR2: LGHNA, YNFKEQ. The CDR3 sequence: CASSQEPSSASGGAYEQYF. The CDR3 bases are TGTGCCAGCAGCCAAGAACCCTCAAGTGCTAGCGGGGGGGCCTACGAGCAGTACTTC.

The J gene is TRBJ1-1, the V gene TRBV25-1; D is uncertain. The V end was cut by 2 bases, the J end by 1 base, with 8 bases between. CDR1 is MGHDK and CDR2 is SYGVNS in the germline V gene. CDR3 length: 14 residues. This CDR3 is CASSEPGKNTEAFF. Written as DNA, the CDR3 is TGTGCCAGCAGTGAACCGGGTAAGAACACTGAAGCTTTCTTT.

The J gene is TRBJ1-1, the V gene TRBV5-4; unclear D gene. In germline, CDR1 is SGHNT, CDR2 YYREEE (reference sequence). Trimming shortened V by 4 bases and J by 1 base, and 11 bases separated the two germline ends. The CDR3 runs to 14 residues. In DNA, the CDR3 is TGTGCCAGCAGCCCTGAGGCATGGAACACTGAAGCTTTCTTT. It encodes CASSPEAWNTEAFF.

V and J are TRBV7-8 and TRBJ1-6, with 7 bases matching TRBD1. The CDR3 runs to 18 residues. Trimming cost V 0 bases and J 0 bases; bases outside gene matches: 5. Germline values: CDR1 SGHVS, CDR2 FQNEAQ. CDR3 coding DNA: TGTGCCAGCAGCTTAGCCAGACAGGGTAGCTCCTATAATTCACCCCTCCACTTT. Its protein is CASSLARQGSSYNSPLHF. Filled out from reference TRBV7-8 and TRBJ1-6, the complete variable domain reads GAGVSQSPRYKVAKRGQDVALRCDPISGHVSLFWYQQALGQGPEFLTYFQNEAQLDKSGLPSDRFFAERPEGSVSTLKIQRTQQEDSAVYLCASSLARQGSSYNSPLHFGNGTRLTVT.

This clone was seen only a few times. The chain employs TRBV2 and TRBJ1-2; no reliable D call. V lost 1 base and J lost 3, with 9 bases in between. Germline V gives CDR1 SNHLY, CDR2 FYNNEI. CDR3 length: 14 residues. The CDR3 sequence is CASSEGGNYYGYTF. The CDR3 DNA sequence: TGTGCCAGCAGTGAAGGCGGCAACTACTATGGCTACACCTTC.

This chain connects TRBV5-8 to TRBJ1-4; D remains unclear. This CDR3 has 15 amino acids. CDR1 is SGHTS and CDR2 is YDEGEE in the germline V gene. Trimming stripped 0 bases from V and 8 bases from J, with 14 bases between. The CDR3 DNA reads TGTGCCAGCAGCTTGGTCATGGGGAAGCGGGAAAAACTGTTTTTT. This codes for CASSLVMGKREKLFF.

The CDR3 loop is CASRQGATNYNEQFF. The CDR3 DNA reads TGCGCCAGCCGACAGGGGGCGACGAACTACAATGAGCAGTTCTTC. The rearrangement links TRBV5-1 to TRBJ2-1, with TRBD1 identical over 10 bases. Germline CDR1 is SGHRS and CDR2 is YFSETQ. The V segment lost 7 bases and the J segment 3 bases; nucleotides outside the gene matches: 7. This CDR3 region has 15 residues.

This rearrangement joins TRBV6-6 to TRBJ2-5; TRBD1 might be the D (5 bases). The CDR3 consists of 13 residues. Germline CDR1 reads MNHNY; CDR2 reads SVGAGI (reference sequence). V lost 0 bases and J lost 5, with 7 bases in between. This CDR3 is CASSYSPGETQYF. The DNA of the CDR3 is TGTGCCAGCAGTTACTCGCCAGGGGAGACCCAGTACTTC.

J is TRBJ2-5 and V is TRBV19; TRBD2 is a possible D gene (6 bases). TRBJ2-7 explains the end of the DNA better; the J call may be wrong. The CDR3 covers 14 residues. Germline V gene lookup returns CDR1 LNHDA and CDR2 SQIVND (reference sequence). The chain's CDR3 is CASSGTYFSYEQYF. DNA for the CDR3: TGTGCCAGTAGTGGGACTTATTTTTCTTACGAGCAGTACTTC.

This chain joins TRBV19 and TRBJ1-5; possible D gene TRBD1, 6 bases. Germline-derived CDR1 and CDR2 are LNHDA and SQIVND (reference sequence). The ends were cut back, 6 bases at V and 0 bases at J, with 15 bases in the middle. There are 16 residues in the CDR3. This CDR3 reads CASRDPWGASNQPQHF. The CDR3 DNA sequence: TGTGCCAGTAGAGACCCTTGGGGGGCTAGCAATCAGCCCCAGCATTTT.

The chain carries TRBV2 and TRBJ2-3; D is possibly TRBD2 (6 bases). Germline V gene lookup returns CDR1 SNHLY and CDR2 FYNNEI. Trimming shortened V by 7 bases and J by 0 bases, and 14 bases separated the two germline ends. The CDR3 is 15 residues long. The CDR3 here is CASISSGRSTDTQYF. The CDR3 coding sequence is TGTGCCAGCATTAGTAGCGGACGTAGCACAGATACGCAGTATTTT.

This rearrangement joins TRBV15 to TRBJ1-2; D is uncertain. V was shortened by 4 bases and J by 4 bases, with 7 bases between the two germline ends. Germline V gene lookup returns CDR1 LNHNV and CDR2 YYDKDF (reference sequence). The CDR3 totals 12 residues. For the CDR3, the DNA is TGTGCCACCAGCAACCGGGGCTATGGCTACACCTTC. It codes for CATSNRGYGYTF.

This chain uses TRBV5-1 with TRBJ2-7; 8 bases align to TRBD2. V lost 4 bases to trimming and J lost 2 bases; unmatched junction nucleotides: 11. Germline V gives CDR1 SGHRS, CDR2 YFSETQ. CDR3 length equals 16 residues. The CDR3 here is CASSVAGGDAPYEQYF. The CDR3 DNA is TGCGCCAGCAGCGTGGCCGGGGGGGACGCGCCCTACGAGCAGTACTTC.

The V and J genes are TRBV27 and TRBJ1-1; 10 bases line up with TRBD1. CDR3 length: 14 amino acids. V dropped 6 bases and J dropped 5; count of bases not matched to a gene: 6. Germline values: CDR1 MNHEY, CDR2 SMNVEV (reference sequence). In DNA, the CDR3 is TGTGCCAGCAGCCACCGGGACAGGGGTACTGAAGCTTTCTTT. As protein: CASSHRDRGTEAFF.

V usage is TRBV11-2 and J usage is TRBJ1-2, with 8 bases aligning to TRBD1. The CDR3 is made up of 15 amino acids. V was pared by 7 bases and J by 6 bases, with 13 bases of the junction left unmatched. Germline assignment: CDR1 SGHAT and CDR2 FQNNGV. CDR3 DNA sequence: TGTGCCAGCACCCAGGGACCTGGGACAGGCCATGGCTACACCTTC. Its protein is CASTQGPGTGHGYTF.

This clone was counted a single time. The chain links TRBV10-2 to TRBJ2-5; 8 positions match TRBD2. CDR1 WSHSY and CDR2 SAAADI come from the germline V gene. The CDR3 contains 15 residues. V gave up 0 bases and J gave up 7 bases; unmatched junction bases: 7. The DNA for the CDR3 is TGCGCCAGCAGTGAGTCGATCGGGGGGGGCCTGACCCAGTACTTC. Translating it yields CASSESIGGGLTQYF.

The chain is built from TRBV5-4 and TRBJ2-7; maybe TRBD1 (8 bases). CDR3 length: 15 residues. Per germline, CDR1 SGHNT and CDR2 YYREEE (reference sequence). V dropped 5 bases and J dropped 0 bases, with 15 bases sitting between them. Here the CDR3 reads CASSFTGGASYEQYF. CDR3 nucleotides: TGTGCCAGCAGTTTTACAGGGGGGGCCTCCTACGAGCAGTACTTC. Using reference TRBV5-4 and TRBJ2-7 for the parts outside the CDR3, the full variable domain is ETGVTQSPTHLIKTRGQQVTLRCSSQSGHNTVSWYQQALGQGPQFIFQYYREEENGRGNFPPRFSGLQFPNYSSELNVNALELDDSALYLCASSFTGGASYEQYFGPGTRLTVT.

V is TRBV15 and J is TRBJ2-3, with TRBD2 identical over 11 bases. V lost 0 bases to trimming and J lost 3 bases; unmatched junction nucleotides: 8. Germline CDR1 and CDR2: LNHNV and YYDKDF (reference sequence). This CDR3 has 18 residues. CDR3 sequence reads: CATSRDGLAGGSTDTQYF. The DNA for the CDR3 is TGTGCCACCAGCAGAGATGGGCTAGCGGGGGGTTCTACAGATACGCAGTATTTT.